This T cell receptor beta chain was recorded in a study of cytomegalovirus exposure and HLA in healthy donors. The study's findings and limits: Researchers reportedly found TCR beta sequences accurately predicted most subjects' HLA-A and HLA-B alleles.

This clone was detected only a few times. Its antigen is not known. Compared with germline, one end of the junction differs, possibly owing to a read error. Both 60 Vbeta primers and 13 Jbeta primers went into the PCR. Clones were sequenced by immunoSEQ multiplex PCR, and TCRdb holds only the in-frame ones, with some missing. The data hold fewer than 150,000 clones, with about three quarters observed a single time. This clonotype was obtained from a woman aged 40-49 years in good health and CMV-seropositive. The sample consisted of PBMCs.

CDR3 nucleotide sequence: TGTGCTAGCAGCTTAGCTCGGGATCAGCCCCAGCATTTT. Translated, it gives CASSLARDQPQHF. The chain links TRBV7-7 to TRBJ1-5; D uncertain. Germline V gene data show CDR1 as SSHAT and CDR2 as FNYEAQ (reference sequence). The CDR3 length is 13 residues.